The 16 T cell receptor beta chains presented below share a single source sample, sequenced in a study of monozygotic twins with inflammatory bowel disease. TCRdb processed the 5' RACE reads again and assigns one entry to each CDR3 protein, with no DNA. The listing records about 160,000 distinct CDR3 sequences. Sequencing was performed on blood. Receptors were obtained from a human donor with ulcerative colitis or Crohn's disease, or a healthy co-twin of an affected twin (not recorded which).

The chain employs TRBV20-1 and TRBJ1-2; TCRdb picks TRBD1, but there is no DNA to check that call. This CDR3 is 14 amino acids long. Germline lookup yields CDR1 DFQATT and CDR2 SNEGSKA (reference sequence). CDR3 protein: CSAREKTGLNGYTF.

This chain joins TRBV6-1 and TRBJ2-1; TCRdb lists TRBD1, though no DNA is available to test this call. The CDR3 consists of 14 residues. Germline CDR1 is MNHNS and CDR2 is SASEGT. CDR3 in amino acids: CASSDWGGYNEQFF.

CDR3 residues: CASHPVGGSSYEQYF. This rearrangement joins TRBV6-1 to TRBJ2-7; TCRdb's assignment of TRBD1 cannot be checked, as there is no DNA. The CDR3 has 15 residues. Germline V CDR1 and CDR2: MNHNS, SASEGT.

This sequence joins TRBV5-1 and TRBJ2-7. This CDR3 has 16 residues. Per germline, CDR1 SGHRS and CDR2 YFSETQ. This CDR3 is CASSLAYSSSSYEQYF. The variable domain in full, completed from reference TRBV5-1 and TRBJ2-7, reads KAGVTQTPRYLIKTRGQQVTLSCSPISGHRSVSWYQQTPGQGLQFLFEYFSETQRNKGNFPGRFSGRQFSNSRSEMNVSTLELGDSALYLCASSLAYSSSSYEQYFGPGTRLTVT.

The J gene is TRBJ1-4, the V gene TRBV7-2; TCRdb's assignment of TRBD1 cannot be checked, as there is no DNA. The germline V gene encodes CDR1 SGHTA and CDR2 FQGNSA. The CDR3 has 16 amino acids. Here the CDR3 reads CASSPLGQTTNEKLFF.

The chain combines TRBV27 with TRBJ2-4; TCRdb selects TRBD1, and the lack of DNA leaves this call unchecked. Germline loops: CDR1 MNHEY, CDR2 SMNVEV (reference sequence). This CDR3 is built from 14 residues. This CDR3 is CASSFQGTKNIQYF.

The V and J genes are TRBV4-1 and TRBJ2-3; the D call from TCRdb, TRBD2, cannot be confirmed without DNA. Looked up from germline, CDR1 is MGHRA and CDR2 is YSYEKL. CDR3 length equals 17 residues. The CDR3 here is CASSQVERAGLTDTQYF.

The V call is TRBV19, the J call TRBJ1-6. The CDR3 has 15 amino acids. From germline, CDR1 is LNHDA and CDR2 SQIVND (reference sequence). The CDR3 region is CASTPGSSYNSPLHF.

CDR3 loop: CASSISSALNEQFF. The chain combines TRBV19 with TRBJ2-1. Germline V gene sequence: CDR1 LNHDA, CDR2 SQIVND (reference sequence). This CDR3 contains 14 residues.

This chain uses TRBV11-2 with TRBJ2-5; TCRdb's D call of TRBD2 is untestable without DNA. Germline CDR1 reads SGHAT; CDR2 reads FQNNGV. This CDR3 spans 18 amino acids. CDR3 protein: CASSSTYPIAGNHETQYF.

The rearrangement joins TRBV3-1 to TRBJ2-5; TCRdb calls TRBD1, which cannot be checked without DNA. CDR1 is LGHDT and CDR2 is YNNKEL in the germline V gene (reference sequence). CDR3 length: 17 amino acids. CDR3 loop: CASSQDYPGTGRETQYF.

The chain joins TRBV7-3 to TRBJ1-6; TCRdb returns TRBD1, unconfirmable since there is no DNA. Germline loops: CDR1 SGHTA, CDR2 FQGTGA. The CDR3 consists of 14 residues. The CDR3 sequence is CASSQQGFGSPLHF.

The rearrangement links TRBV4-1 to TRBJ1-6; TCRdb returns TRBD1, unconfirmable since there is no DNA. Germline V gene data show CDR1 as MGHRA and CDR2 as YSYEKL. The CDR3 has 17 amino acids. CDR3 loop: CASSHSPGRGKNSPLHF.

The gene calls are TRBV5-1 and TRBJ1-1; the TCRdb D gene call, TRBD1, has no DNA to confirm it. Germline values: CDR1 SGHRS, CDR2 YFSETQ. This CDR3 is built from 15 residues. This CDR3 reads CASSSLQGAGTEAFF.

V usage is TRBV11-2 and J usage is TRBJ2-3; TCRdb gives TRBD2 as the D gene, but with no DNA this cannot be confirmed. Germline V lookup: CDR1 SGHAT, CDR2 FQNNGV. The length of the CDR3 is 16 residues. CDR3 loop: CASSPPSGGLTDTQYF.

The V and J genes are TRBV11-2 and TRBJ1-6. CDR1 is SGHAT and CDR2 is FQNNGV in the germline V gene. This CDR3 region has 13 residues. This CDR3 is CASSVLNQSPLHF.